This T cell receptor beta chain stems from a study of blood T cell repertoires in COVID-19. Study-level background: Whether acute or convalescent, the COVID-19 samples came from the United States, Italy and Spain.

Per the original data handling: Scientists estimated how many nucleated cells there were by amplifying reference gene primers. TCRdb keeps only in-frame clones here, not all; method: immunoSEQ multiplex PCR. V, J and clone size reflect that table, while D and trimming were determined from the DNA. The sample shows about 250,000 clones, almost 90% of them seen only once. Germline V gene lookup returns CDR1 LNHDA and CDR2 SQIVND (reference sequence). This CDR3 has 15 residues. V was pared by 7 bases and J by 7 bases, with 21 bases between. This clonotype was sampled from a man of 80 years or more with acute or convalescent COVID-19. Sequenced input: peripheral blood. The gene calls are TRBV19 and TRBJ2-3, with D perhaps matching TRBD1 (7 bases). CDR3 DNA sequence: TGTGCCAGTACCAAGACCCCAGGAGGGGGCCATACGCAGTATTTT. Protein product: CASTKTPGGGHTQYF.